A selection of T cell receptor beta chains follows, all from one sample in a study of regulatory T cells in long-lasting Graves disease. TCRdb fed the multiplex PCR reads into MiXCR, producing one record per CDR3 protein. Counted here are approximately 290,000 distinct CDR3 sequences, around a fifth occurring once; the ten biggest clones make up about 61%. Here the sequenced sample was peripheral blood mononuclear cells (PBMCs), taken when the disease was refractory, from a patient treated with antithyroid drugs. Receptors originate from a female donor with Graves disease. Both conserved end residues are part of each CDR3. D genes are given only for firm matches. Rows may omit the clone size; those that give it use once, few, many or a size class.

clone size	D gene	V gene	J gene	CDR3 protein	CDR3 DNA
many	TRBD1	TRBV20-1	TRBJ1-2	CSAKLPGQGPPRYTF	TGCAGTGCCAAATTGCCGGGACAGGGGCCGCCGCGCTACACCTTC
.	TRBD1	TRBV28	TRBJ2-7	CASSLPGQGMIYEQYF	TGTGCCAGCAGTTTACCCGGACAGGGCATGATCTACGAGCAGTACTTC
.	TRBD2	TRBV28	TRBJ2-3	CASSLSGGDTQYF	TGTGCCAGCAGTTTATCGGGGGGGGATACGCAGTATTTT
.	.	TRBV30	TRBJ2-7	CAWSGQGGEQYF	TGTGCCTGGAGTGGCCAGGGTGGGGAGCAGTACTTC
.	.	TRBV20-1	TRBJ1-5	CSAHLQGSQPQHF	TGCAGTGCTCACCTACAGGGTAGTCAGCCCCAGCATTTT
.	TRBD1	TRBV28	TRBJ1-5	CASSFSKQGEYQPQHF	TGTGCCAGCAGTTTTTCTAAACAGGGGGAGTATCAGCCCCAGCATTTT
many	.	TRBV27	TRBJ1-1	CASSPRQQNTEAFF	TGTGCCAGCAGTCCCCGACAGCAGAACACTGAAGCTTTCTTT
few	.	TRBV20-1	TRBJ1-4	CSARDPGISNEKLFF	TGCAGTGCTAGAGATCCCGGGATTTCTAATGAAAAACTGTTTTTT
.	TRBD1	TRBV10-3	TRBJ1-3	CAIREAGGIGNTIYF	TGTGCCATCAGAGAAGCAGGGGGTATTGGAAACACCATATATTTT
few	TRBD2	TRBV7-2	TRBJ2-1	CASSSRLAGHNEQFF	TGTGCCAGCAGCTCGCGACTAGCGGGCCACAATGAGCAGTTCTTC
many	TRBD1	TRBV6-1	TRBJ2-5	CASSPGQGAGETQYF	TGCGCCAGCAGCCCCGGACAGGGGGCGGGGGAGACCCAGTACTTC
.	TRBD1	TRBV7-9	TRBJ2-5	CASSYDRGQETQYF	TGTGCCAGCAGCTATGACAGGGGGCAAGAGACCCAGTACTTC
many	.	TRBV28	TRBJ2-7	CASRLLVGHEQYF	TGTGCCAGCAGACTATTGGTGGGTCACGAGCAGTACTTC
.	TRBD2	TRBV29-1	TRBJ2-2	CSVDAGAGTAGELFF	TGCAGCGTTGATGCAGGAGCGGGAACCGCCGGGGAGCTGTTTTTT
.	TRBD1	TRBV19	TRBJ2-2	CASSSGTGRAGELFF	TGTGCCAGTAGTTCCGGGACAGGTCGGGCCGGGGAGCTGTTTTTT
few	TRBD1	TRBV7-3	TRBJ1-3	CASSQTGSGNTIYF	TGTGCCAGCAGCCAGACAGGGTCTGGAAACACCATATATTTT
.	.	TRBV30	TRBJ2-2	CAYPTHHKYTGELFF	TGTGCCTACCCCACCCACCACAAGTATACCGGGGAGCTGTTTTTT
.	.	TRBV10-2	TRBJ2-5	CASCGSDQESRYF	TGCGCCAGCTGCGGGTCGGACCAAGAGAGTCGGTACTTC
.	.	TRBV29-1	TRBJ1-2	CSVELGNYGYTF	TGCAGCGTTGAACTGGGAAACTATGGCTACACCTTC
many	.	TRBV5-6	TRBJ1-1	CASSSYQNTEAFF	TGTGCCAGCAGCTCGTATCAGAACACTGAAGCTTTCTTT
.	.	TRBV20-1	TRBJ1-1	CSAPGRISSTEAFF	TGCAGTGCTCCGGGCAGAATTTCTAGCACTGAAGCTTTCTTT
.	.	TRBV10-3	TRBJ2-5	CAISEHAAQETQYF	TGTGCCATCAGTGAGCATGCGGCCCAAGAGACCCAGTACTTC
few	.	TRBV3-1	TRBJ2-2	CASSQLSVAGELFF	TGTGCCAGCAGCCAACTCAGTGTCGCCGGGGAGCTGTTTTTT
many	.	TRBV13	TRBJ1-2	CASSAQGWDGYTF	TGTGCCAGCAGCGCACAGGGTTGGGACGGCTACACCTTC
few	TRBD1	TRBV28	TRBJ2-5	CASSPPGQGGTQYF	TGTGCCAGCAGTCCTCCGGGACAGGGAGGGACCCAGTACTTC
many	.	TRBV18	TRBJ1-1	CASSSRDKEEAFF	TGTGCCAGCTCATCCCGGGACAAGGAAGAAGCTTTCTTT
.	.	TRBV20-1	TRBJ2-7	CSAGGEVSYEQYF	TGCAGTGCAGGGGGAGAGGTTTCCTACGAGCAGTACTTC
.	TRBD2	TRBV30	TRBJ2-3	CAWSPPGLAGRSTQYF	TGTGCCTGGAGCCCACCGGGACTAGCGGGCCGATCGACGCAGTATTTT
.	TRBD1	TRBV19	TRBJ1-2	CASSPGQGALSNYGYTF	TGTGCCAGTAGCCCGGGACAGGGAGCCCTTTCTAACTATGGCTACACCTTC
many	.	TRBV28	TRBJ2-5	CASSGRTGTLQETQYF	TGTGCCAGCAGCGGACGTACAGGGACCCTCCAAGAGACCCAGTACTTC
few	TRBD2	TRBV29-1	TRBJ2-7	CSVQVAGLAGVGSSYEQYF	TGCAGCGTTCAGGTGGCGGGACTAGCGGGAGTGGGGAGCTCCTACGAGCAGTACTTC
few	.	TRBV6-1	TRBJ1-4	CASSSPEDEKLFF	TGTGCCAGCAGTAGCCCAGAGGACGAAAAACTGTTTTTT
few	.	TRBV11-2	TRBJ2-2	CASSSSGATNTGELFF	TGTGCCAGCAGCTCCTCAGGGGCGACGAACACCGGGGAGCTGTTTTTT
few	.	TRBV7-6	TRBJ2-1	CASSLVGAPVEQFF	TGTGCCAGCAGCTTAGTGGGGGCGCCGGTTGAGCAGTTCTTC
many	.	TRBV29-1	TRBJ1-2	CSSSQPSNYGYTF	TGCAGTAGTAGCCAACCATCTAACTATGGCTACACCTTC
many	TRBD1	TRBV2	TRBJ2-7	CASNRPWGQSYEQYF	TGTGCCAGCAACCGCCCCTGGGGACAGTCCTACGAGCAGTACTTC
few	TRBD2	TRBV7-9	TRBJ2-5	CASSRLAGEGETQYF	TGTGCCAGCAGCAGACTAGCGGGTGAGGGAGAGACCCAGTACTTC
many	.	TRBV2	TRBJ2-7	CASSTDPSYEQYF	TGTGCCAGCTCCACCGACCCAAGTTACGAGCAGTACTTC
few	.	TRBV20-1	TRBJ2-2	CSASGSGNTGELFF	TGCAGTGCTAGCGGGAGTGGGAACACCGGGGAGCTGTTTTTT
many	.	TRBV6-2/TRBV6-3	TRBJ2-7	CASSYSSNYEQYF	TGTGCCAGCAGTTACTCGAGCAACTACGAGCAGTACTTC
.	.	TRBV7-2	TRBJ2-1	CASSLGSGSYGEQFF	TGTGCCAGCAGCTTAGGGTCCGGATCTTATGGTGAGCAGTTCTTC
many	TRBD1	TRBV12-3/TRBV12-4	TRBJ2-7	CASSFGEVGQGNYEQYF	TGTGCCAGCAGTTTTGGCGAAGTTGGACAGGGGAACTACGAGCAGTACTTC
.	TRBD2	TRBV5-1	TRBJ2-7	CASSLGVTSGYEQYF	TGCGCCAGCAGCTTGGGTGTAACTAGCGGCTACGAGCAGTACTTC
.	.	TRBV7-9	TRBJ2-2	CASSLYEGINTGELFF	TGTGCCAGCAGCTTGTACGAGGGGATAAACACCGGGGAGCTGTTTTTT
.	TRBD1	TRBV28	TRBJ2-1	CASSLRPNLGQIPPSYEQFF	TGTGCCAGCAGTTTACGTCCCAACCTGGGACAGATCCCTCCGTCCTATGAGCAGTTCTTC
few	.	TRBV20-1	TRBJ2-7	CSAAPGTGDYEQYF	TGCAGTGCTGCCCCCGGGACTGGGGACTACGAGCAGTACTTC
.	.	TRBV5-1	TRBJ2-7	CASSPLSQSSCEQYF	TGCGCCAGCAGCCCGTTGTCACAGAGCTCCTGCGAGCAGTACTTC
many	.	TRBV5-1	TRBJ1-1	CASSLRGGTEAFF	TGTGCCAGCAGCCTGCGGGGGGGCACTGAAGCTTTCTTT
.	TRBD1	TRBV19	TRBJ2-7	CASSITWRQGNSEQYF	TGTGCCAGTAGTATTACTTGGCGACAGGGGAATTCCGAGCAGTACTTC
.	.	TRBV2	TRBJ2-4	CATGKERNIQYF	TGTGCCACAGGGAAGGAGCGTAACATTCAGTACTTC
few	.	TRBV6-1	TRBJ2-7	CASSHDEAYEQYF	TGTGCCAGCAGCCACGACGAGGCCTACGAGCAGTACTTC
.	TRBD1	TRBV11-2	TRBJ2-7	CASSSGQGHEQYF	TGTGCCAGCAGCTCGGGACAGGGACACGAGCAGTACTTC
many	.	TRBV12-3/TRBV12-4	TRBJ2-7	CASSSPEALSGEQYF	TGTGCCAGCAGTTCCCCGGAGGCCCTATCGGGCGAGCAGTACTTC
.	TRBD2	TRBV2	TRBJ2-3	CASSEGLAESTDTQYF	TGTGCCAGCAGTGAAGGGCTAGCGGAGTCCACAGATACGCAGTATTTT
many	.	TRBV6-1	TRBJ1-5	CASRRTLNQPQHF	TGTGCCAGCAGACGGACCCTCAATCAGCCCCAGCATTTT
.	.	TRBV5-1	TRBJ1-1	CASSLGELDTEAFF	TGCGCCAGCAGCTTAGGGGAATTGGACACTGAAGCTTTCTTT
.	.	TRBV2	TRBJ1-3	CASRLTGNTIYF	TGTGCCAGCAGATTGACGGGAAACACCATATATTTT
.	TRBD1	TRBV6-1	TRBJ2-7	CASSTDRGPYEQYF	TGTGCCAGCAGTACGGACAGGGGACCGTACGAGCAGTACTTC
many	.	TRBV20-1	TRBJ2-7	CSARFSQRGYEQYF	TGCAGTGCTAGATTCTCCCAAAGGGGATACGAGCAGTACTTC